This TCR beta chain emerged from a study of T-cell reconstitution after alpha-beta-depleted transplantation in children (dated by TCRdb to the mid-2010s). Some background on the complete study: Using TCR repertoire profiling, the study followed T-cell immune reconstitution in a quantitative way in children after TCRalphabeta/CD19-depleted allogeneic hematopoietic cell transplantation. Overall results and qualifications from the work: Over the following months the frequencies of hyperexpanded clones went down, and after one year T-cell counts and TCRbeta diversity were mostly credited to newly produced T cells. In some patients, high TCRbeta diversity at day 60 was attributed to recipient T cells and intrathymic progenitors that had survived conditioning. The apparently early recovery of alphabetaT-cell counts about two months after transplant reportedly depended on only several hundred rapidly expanded clones that came from non-depleted graft cells.

The library was made by PCR. The instrument was an Illumina HiSeq 2500. TCR library preparation used molecular barcoding, with unique molecular identifiers applied to normalize quantification of the TCRbeta repertoire. TCRdb cleaned the public reads at Q25 with fastp, built clones with MiXCR and kept in-frame beta chains. Rows matching on CDR3 protein sequence are summarized as one entry with the most common DNA and genes. The sample table holds about 120,000 distinct CDR3 sequences, of which approximately 10% were seen once. The ten largest account for nearly 35% of the sample. On this clonotype itself: Its cognate antigen has yet to be identified. Per-nucleotide qualities are absent, and no much larger clonotype sits a single base away.

For CDR1 and CDR2, the germline V gene lists MNHEY and SVGAGI. Clipping removes 4 bases from V and 6 bases from J, with 6 as the unmatched junction base count. Inclusive of the bounding cysteine and phenylalanine, the CDR3 is 15 residues long. Left in the record is the CDR3 DNA by itself, 45 bases read in frame from the first base. Explained via the paper, the treatment or condition label denotes: allogeneic hematopoietic cell transplantation with graft depleted of TCRalphabeta T cells and CD19 B cells. The transplant recipients were children given TCRalphabeta/CD19-depleted allogeneic hematopoietic cell grafts.

The chain joins TRBV6-5 to TRBJ2-1, and 10 junctional nucleotides match TRBD2. This sample comprised PBMCs, obtained before TCRalphabeta/CD19-depleted stem cell transplant. This receptor was taken from a boy between 2 and 10 years old with acute lymphoblastic leukemia, due to receive a stem cell transplant. The CDR3 protein sequence reads: CASSFRTSGPNEQFF. The bases read TGTGCCAGCAGTTTCCGGACTAGCGGACCCAATGAGCAGTTCTTC.